Given below is one T cell receptor beta chain in context. This sample stems from a study of shared clonotypes between healthy human individuals. At the level of the study: The study used three CD4 naive, three CD4 memory, two CD8 naive and one CD8 memory plate per donor.

An assay was performed, and its level was deep. Per the original data handling: As immunoSEQ supplied junction-only sequences (without quality scores), filtering differed. Some clones are missing from TCRdb's copy, which holds only in-frame ones; the method was immunoSEQ multiplex PCR. V, J and clone size were drawn from that table, and D and trimming were deduced from the DNA. The table lists hundreds of thousands of clones, 90% to 98% of them singletons. Germline values: CDR1 SGHNT, CDR2 YYREEE (reference sequence). J gave up 6 bases and V 2 bases, and 4 bases lay outside the gene matches. The CDR3 covers 14 residues.

This receptor was obtained from a man aged 25 to 40 in good health. Input material: memory CD8+ T cells sorted from blood. Subset reported: CD45RO+ cells pooled with CCR7-negative TemRA cells. The V gene is TRBV5-4, the J gene TRBJ1-5; 8 positions agree with TRBD1. Here the CDR3 reads CASSLDRGGQPQHF. As DNA, the CDR3 is TGTGCCAGCAGCTTAGACAGGGGTGGTCAGCCCCAGCATTTT.